Reported below is one TCR beta chain. The sample holds many counts of this clonotype. Its antigen specificity is not known. Per-nucleotide qualities are absent, and no much larger clonotype sits a single base away. Genomic DNA was used as template for profiling of TCR beta VDJ combinations and CDR3 sequences. An Illumina HiSeq 2000 was used for TCR repertoire sequencing. As for the authors' bioinformatics: Repertoire assessment relied on Simpson's diversity index, CDR3 size and DJ length profiles, and TRBV/TRBJ rearrangement plots. The immunodominant clone was defined as the most abundant DNA sequence in deep sequencing data. CDR3 amino acid sequences were screened for sharing across subjects and were compared with published repertoires and the VDJdb database. Clones were called with MiXCR by TCRdb after fastp trimmed the public reads at Q25, and only in-frame beta chains were retained. All rows with the same CDR3 protein become a single entry with the most common DNA and genes. TCRdb, not the authors, supplied the V and J calls. For this sample the table gives over 250,000 distinct CDR3 sequences, of which 45% to 65% were detected only once. The top ten clonotypes cover under 1.5% of the sample.

These data belong to a study of CD8+CD57+ T cells in acquired aplastic anemia (dated by TCRdb to the late 2010s). Looking at the study overall: A mean of approximately 3 ug of DNA, ranging from roughly 0.2 to 27.4 ug, was extracted from sorted CD4+ and CD8+ cells. CD8+CD57+ expansion was defined as a frequency above the mean frequency observed in healthy subjects.

What the study reported, not specific to this receptor: Around 28 CD8+ CDR3 sequences were found to be shared between patients and controls, but these sequences appeared to be highly expressed in patients and within the immunodominant clones of the patients. CD8+ Simpson's diversity did not differ significantly between patients and healthy controls (P=0.060).

Patients chosen for sequencing had shown expansion of CD8+CD57+ cells by flow cytometry. All patients had severe acquired aplastic anemia diagnosed by International Study of Aplastic Anemia and Agranulocytosis and Camitta criteria. Patients had received no therapy at the time of blood sampling. The study deep-sequenced TCR repertoires of sorted CD4+ and CD8+ blood T cells from severe aplastic anemia patients and healthy subjects. Patients were enrolled under clinicaltrials.gov protocols 00001620, 01623167, 00001397, 00071045, 00081523 and 00961064 in the USA. Ficoll-Paque density gradient centrifugation was used to isolate peripheral blood mononuclear cells. Before DNA was extracted, CD4+ and CD8+ T cells were sorted using either FACS or magnetic beads. Taken from cysteine to phenylalanine, the CDR3 has 13 residues. Left in the record is the CDR3 DNA by itself, 39 bases read in frame from the first base. Taken from the germline V gene (reference sequence), the CDR1 and CDR2 loops are SEHNR and FQNEAQ. V loses 2 bases, J loses 0 bases, and the germline ends lie 4 bases apart.

The chain uses TRBV7-9 and TRBJ1-2, with no confident D gene call. The clonotype comes from a human donor with aplastic anemia. The specimen was sorted CD4+, CD8+, or CD8+CD57+ T cells (not recorded which) from PBMCs. The CDR3 region reads CASSLCANYGYTF. The nucleotide sequence is given as TGTGCCAGCAGCTTATGTGCTAACTATGGCTACACCTTC.